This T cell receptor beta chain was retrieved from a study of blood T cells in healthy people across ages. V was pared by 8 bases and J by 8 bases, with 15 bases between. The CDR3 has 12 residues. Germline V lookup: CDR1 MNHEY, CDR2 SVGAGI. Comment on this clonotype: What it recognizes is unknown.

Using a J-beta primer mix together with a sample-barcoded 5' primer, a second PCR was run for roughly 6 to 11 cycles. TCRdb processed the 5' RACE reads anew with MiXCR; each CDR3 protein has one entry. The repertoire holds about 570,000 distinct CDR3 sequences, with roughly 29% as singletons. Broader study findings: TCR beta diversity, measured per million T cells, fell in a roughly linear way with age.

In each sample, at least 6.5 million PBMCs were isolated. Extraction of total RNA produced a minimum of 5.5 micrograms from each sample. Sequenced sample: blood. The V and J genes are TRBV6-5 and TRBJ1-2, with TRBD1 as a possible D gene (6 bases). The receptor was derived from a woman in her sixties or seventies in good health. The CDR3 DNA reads TGTGCCAGCTCTACCGGGGGGGGCGGCTACACCTTC. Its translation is CASSTGGGGYTF.